This record looks at one TCR beta chain sequence and its context. Its antigen remains unknown. This sample is part of a study of T cells in Graves' hyperthyroidism and ophthalmopathy. Looking at the study overall: It was at initial diagnosis, before any treatment, that peripheral blood was collected. Study conclusions and caveats: Also found in blood were most expanded thyroid clonotypes above 0.001. Patients with ophthalmopathy were separated from those with stable hyperthyroidism by a 13 V-J model. Model predictions of ophthalmopathy came a median around 6.5 months before onset.

It was RNA transcripts that yielded the amplified TCR beta CDR3 regions. An initial round of RT-PCR targeting the TCR CDR3 relied on the HTBI primer set. MiXCR, run by TCRdb on the multiplex PCR reads, gives a single entry per CDR3 protein. The table records about 640,000 distinct CDR3 sequences, more than 20% of them present only once. The CDR3 loop spans 18 amino acids. V gave up 2 bases and J gave up 1 base, with 20 bases separating them. The germline gives CDR1 SGHRS, CDR2 YFSETQ. This chain connects TRBV5-1 to TRBJ2-3; TRBD1 is a possible D gene (5 bases). The sequenced sample consisted of blood. The clonotype originates from a man aged 30 to 45 with Graves' ophthalmopathy. CDR3 region: CASSFIVYQGDRTDTQYF. The DNA of the CDR3 is TGCGCCAGCAGCTTCATAGTTTACCAGGGTGATCGCACAGATACGCAGTATTTT.